This T cell receptor beta chain stems from a study of T cell repertoires in cytomegalovirus infection. Study background: Indications came from public TCR beta signatures; they pointed to CMV infection and to a matching HLA type.

With regard to this clonotype: The target antigen is unknown.

Germline-derived CDR1 and CDR2 are MNHEY and SMNVEV (reference sequence). With 0 bases clipped from V and 2 bases from J, the junction kept 15 bases outside the gene matches. The CDR3 runs to 19 residues. TCRdb re-called the reads with MiXCR, one entry per CDR3 protein. The data show 300,000 or so distinct CDR3 sequences, with 20% to 25% seen just once and 10% to 15% held by the top ten. The input for sequencing was cultured PBMCs, taken from culture after CMV antigen stimulation. V gene TRBV27 combines with J gene TRBJ2-7, with 8 bases identical to TRBD1. This TCR was recovered from a human donor in good health (CMV status not recorded). Some clones in this sample may be carry-over from other donors' samples. The CDR3 is CASSLSGRGPETITYEQYF. The CDR3 region has the DNA TGTGCCAGCAGTTTATCTGGCAGGGGGCCGGAAACCATTACCTACGAGCAGTACTTC.